This T cell receptor beta chain was recovered during a study of CD8 T cells in Susac syndrome. Broader study findings: TCR sequencing and HLA analysis covered a relatively small number of individuals.

CD8+ and CD4+ T cells from blood underwent TCR beta sequencing, which was carried out in a high-throughput format. Roughly 0.45 to 1 ug RNA was reverse transcribed with random hexamers. TCR beta CDR3 was amplified by immunoSEQ multiplex PCR. This amplification extended across 54 Vbeta and 13 Jbeta segments. Via MiXCR, TCRdb re-called the immunoSEQ multiplex PCR reads, giving one row per CDR3 protein. Of 160,000 or so distinct CDR3 sequences in the sample, just under 97% were seen once. Germline values: CDR1 SQVTM, CDR2 ANQGSEA. The CDR3 contains 16 residues. Germline trimming cut 0 bases from V and 5 bases from J; bases unmatched to any gene: 9. Only one count was recorded for this clonotype. No antigen is known for it.

Specimen: CD8+ T cells from PBMCs. This receptor was identified in a human donor with multiple sclerosis. This chain connects TRBV29-1 to TRBJ2-7; the match to TRBD1 covers 11 bases. The CDR3: CSVEELGTGGFHEQYF. CDR3 DNA sequence: TGCAGCGTTGAAGAATTAGGGACAGGGGGTTTCCACGAGCAGTACTTC.